Listed below are T cell receptor beta chains from one sample, sequenced in a study of monozygotic twins with inflammatory bowel disease. TCRdb processed the 5' RACE reads again and assigns one entry to each CDR3 protein, with no DNA. This repertoire includes more than 95,000 distinct CDR3 sequences. Sequences were obtained from blood. These receptors were obtained from a human donor with ulcerative colitis or Crohn's disease, or a healthy co-twin of an affected twin (not recorded which). Each CDR3 is given with its conserved first and last residue.

v_gene	j_gene	CDR3aa
TRBV12-3/TRBV12-4	TRBJ2-4	CASSSGGGGKNIQYF
TRBV5-4	TRBJ2-1	CASSFSGDEQFF
TRBV7-2	TRBJ2-1	CASSSLIEQFF
TRBV12-3/TRBV12-4	TRBJ2-7	CASSWREPGEQYF
TRBV4-3	TRBJ1-2	CASSQGIGQGGGYTF
TRBV29-1	TRBJ2-1	CSVEGSRTSSYNEQFF
TRBV20-1	TRBJ2-5	CSVYLLVTQYF
TRBV28	TRBJ2-1	CASSTLAGSEPNEQFF
TRBV24-1	TRBJ1-6	CATSDLHGRPGTPSSYNSPLHF
TRBV12-3/TRBV12-4	TRBJ2-7	CASSFGGTAYEQYF
TRBV7-6	TRBJ1-5	CASSPATGVQPQHF
TRBV18	TRBJ2-7	CASSPRAGETYEQYF
TRBV10-1	TRBJ2-5	CASSETSGREETQYF